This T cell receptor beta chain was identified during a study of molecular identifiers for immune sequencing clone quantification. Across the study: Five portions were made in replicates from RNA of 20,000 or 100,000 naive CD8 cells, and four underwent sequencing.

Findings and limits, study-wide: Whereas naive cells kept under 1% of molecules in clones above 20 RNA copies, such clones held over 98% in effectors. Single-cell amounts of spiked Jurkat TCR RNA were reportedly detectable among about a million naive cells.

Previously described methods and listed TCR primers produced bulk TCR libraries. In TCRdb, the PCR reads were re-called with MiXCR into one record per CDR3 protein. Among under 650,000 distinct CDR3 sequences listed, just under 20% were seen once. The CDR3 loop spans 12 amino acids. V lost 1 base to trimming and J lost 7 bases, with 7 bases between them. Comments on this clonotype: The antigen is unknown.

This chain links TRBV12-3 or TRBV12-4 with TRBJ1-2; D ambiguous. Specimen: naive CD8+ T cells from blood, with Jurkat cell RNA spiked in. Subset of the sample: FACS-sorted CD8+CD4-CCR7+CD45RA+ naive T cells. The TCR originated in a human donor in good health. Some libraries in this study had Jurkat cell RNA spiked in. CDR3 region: CASSLGGIGYTF. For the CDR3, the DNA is TGTGCCAGCAGTTTAGGTGGCATTGGCTACACCTTC.